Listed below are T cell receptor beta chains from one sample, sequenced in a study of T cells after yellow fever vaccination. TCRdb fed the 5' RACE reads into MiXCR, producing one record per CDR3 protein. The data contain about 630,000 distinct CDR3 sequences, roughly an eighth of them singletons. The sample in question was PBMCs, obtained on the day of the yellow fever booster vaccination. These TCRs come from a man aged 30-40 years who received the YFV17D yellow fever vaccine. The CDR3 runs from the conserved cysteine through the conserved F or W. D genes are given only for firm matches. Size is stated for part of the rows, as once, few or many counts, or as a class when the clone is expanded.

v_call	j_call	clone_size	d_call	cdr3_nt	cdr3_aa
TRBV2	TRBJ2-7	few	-	TGTGCCAGCAGTGGGGACTTACCCACCTACGAGCAGTACTTC	CASSGDLPTYEQYF
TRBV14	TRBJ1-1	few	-	TGTGCCAGCAGCCAAGAAGTGCGAGTTAACACTGAAGCTTTCTTT	CASSQEVRVNTEAFF
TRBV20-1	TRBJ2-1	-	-	TGCAGTGCATCCCCCGCCCGGGTGAGGGTTGAGCAGTTCTTC	CSASPARVRVEQFF
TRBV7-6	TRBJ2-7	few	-	TGTGCCAGCAGCTTGGGAGACGGGACCCACTACGAGCAGTACTTC	CASSLGDGTHYEQYF
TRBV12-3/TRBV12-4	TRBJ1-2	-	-	TGTGCCAGCAGTCCTCAACAGTATGGCTACACCTTC	CASSPQQYGYTF
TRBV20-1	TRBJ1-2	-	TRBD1	TGCAGTGCGCCGCAGGGGGAAAGAAAGGGCTACACCTTC	CSAPQGERKGYTF
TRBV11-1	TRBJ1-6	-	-	TGTGCCAGCAGCCTCTCCGCGGATACTCGTTTGTATAATTCACCCCTCCACTTT	CASSLSADTRLYNSPLHF
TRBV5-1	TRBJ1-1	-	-	TGCGCCAGCAGCAACCCAAAGAACACTGAAGCTTTCTTT	CASSNPKNTEAFF
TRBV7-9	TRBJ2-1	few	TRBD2	TGTGCCAGCAGCTTCACCGGGACTACTTACAATGAGCAGTTCTTC	CASSFTGTTYNEQFF
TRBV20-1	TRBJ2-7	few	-	TGCAGTGCTAGAAACCCGAGCAGCTACGAGCAGTACTTC	CSARNPSSYEQYF
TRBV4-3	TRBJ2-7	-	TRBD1	TGCGCCAGCAGCCTAACCGGGACAGGGGGATCCTACGAGCAGTACTTC	CASSLTGTGGSYEQYF
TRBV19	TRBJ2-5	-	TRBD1	TGTGCCAGTAGTGGTAACAGGGGGTCGAGGAGGGAGACCCAGTACTTC	CASSGNRGSRRETQYF
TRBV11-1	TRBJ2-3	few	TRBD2	TGTGCCAGCACCCCCCGCGGCGGGGAGGGGCGAAGATGGGATACGCAGTATTTT	CASTPRGGEGRRWDTQYF
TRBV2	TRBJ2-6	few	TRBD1	TGTGCCTGCAGAGCGAGACAGGGGGTTTCTTCTGGGGCCAACGTCCTGACTTTC	CACRARQGVSSGANVLTF
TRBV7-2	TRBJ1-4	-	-	TGTGCCAGCAGCTTACAGGGGATGGGCGGTGAAAAACTGTTTTTT	CASSLQGMGGEKLFF
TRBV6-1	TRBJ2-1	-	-	TGTGCCGTAGGGAGTTCCGACTACAATGAGCAGTTCTTC	CAVGSSDYNEQFF
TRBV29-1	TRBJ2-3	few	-	TGCAGCGTTGGCCGGGAGCCGAAAGATACGCAGTATTTT	CSVGREPKDTQYF
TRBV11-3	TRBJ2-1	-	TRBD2	TGTGCCAGCAGTTCACTAGCGGGAGACCCGCGTGATGAGCAGTTCTTC	CASSSLAGDPRDEQFF
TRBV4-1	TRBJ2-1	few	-	TGCGCCAGCAGCCAAGATCCTGGGGGTTGGTCATACAATGAGCAGTTCTTC	CASSQDPGGWSYNEQFF
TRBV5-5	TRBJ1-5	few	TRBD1	TGTGCCAGCAGTCCCGGGACAGGGCGTCAGCCCCAGCATTTT	CASSPGTGRQPQHF
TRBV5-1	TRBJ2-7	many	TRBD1	TGCGCCAGCAGCCTCCGACAGGGGGTGAGCGAGCAGTACTTC	CASSLRQGVSEQYF
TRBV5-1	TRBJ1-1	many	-	TGCGCCAGCAGCTTGCAGGGGCAGGTCACTGAAGCTTTCTTT	CASSLQGQVTEAFF
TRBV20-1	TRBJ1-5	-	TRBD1	TGCAGTGCTCGCAGGGGGGAACGCAATCAGCCCCAGCATTTT	CSARRGERNQPQHF
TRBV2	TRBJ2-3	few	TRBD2	TGTGCCAGCGTTTTGGATAGCGGGACCTCATTCAAGGCTACGCAGTATTTT	CASVLDSGTSFKATQYF
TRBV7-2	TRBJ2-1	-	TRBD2	TGTGCCAGCAGCTTACTAGCGGGCCTGAGCTCCTACAATGAGCAGTTCTTC	CASSLLAGLSSYNEQFF